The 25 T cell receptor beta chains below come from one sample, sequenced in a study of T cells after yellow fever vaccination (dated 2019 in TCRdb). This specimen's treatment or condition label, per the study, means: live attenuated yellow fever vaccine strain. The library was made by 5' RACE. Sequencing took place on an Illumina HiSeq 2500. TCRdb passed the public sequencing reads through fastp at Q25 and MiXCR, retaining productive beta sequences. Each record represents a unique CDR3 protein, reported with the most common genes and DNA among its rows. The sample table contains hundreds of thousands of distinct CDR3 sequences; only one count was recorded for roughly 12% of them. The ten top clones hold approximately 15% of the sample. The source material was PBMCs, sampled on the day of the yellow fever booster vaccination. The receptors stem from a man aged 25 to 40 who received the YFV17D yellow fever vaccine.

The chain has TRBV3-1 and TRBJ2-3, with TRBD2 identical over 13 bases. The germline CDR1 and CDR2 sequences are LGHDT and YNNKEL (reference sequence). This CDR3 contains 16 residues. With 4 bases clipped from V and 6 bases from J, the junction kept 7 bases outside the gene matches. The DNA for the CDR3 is TGTGCCAGCAGCCGTACAACTAGCGGGAGGGGGGATACGCAGTATTTT. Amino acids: CASSRTTSGRGDTQYF.

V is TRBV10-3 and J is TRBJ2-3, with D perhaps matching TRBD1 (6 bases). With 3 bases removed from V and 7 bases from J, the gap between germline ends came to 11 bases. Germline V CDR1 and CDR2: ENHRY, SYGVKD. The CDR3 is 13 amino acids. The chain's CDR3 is CAISEQQGNTQYF. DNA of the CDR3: TGTGCCATCAGTGAACAACAGGGAAATACGCAGTATTTT.

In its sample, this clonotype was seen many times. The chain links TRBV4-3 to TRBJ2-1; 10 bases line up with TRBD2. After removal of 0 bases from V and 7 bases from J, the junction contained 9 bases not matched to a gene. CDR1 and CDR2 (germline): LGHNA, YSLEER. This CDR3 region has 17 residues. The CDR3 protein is CASSQEWSGRAGNEQFF. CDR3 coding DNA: TGCGCCAGCAGCCAAGAGTGGAGCGGGAGGGCCGGTAATGAGCAGTTCTTC.

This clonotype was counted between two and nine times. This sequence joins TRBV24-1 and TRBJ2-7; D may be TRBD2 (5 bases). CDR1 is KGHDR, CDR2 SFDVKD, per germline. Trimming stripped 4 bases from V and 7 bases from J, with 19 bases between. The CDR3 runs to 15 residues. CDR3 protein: CATSDPGIPTGEQYF. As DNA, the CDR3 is TGTGCCACCAGTGACCCCGGGATCCCGACGGGTGAGCAGTACTTC.

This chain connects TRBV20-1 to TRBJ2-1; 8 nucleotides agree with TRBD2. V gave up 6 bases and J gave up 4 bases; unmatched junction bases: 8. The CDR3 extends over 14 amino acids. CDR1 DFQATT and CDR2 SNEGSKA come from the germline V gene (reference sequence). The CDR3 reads CSAGGAATYNEQFF. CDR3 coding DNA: TGCAGTGCCGGGGGGGCAGCAACTTACAATGAGCAGTTCTTC.

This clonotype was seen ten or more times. The CDR3 nucleotides read TGTGCCAGCAGCTTAGGGTCGTGGGTCGAGCAGTTCTTC. The encoded protein is CASSLGSWVEQFF. J is TRBJ2-1 and V is TRBV7-2; D uncertain. CDR1 SGHTA and CDR2 FQGNSA come from the germline V gene. CDR3 length: 13 residues. Trimming shortened V by 1 base and J by 10 bases, and 11 bases separated the two germline ends.

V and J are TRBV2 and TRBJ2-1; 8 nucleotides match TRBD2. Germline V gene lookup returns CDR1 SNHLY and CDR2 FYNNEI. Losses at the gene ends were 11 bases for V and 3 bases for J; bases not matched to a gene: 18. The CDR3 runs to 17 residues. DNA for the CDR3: TGTGCCGGTTCGCCACTCATGGGACTAGTCCTCTACAATGAGCAGTTCTTC. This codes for CAGSPLMGLVLYNEQFF.

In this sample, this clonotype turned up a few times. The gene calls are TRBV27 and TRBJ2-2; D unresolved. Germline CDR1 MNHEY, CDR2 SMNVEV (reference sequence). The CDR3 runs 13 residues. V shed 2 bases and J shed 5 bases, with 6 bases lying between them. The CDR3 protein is CASSLRWTGELFF. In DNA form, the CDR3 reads TGTGCCAGCAGTTTACGATGGACCGGGGAGCTGTTTTTT.

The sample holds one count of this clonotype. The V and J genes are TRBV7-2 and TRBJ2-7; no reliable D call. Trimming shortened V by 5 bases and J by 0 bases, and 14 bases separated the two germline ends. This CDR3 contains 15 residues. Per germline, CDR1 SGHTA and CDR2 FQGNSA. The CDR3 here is CASSAGGVSSYEQYF. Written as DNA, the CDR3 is TGTGCCAGCAGCGCAGGTGGGGTTTCCTCCTACGAGCAGTACTTC.

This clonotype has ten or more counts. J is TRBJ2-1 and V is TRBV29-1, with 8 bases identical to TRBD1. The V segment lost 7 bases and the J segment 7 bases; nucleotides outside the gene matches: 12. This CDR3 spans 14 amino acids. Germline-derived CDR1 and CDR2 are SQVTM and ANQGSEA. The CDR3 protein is CSGRQGQLVNEQFF. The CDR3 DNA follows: TGCAGCGGTAGACAGGGGCAGTTAGTTAATGAGCAGTTCTTC.

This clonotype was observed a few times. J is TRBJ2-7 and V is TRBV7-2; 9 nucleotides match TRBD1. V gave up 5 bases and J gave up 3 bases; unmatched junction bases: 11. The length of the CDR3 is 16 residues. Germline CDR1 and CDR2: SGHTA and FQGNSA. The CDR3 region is CASSLTAGQGLYEQYF. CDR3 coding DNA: TGTGCCAGCAGCCTGACTGCGGGACAGGGACTCTACGAGCAGTACTTC.

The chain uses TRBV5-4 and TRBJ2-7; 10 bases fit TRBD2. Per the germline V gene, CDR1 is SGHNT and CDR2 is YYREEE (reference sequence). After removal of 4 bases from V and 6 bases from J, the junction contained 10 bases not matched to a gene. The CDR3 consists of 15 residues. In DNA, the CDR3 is TGTGCCAGCAGCAACATAGCGGGAGGCCGAGGCGAGCAGTACTTC. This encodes CASSNIAGGRGEQYF.

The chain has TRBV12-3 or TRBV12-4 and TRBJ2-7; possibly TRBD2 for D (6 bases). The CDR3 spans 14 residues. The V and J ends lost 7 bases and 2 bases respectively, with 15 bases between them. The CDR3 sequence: CASTTAGLAYEQYF. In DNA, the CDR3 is TGTGCCAGCACTACGGCGGGACTTGCCTACGAGCAGTACTTC.

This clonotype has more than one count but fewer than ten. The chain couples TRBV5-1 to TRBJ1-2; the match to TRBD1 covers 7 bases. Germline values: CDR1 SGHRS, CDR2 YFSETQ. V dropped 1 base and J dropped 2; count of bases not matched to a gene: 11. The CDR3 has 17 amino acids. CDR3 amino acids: CASSLQSWDSLNYGYTF. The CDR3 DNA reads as TGCGCCAGCAGCTTGCAATCCTGGGACAGCCTAAACTATGGCTACACCTTC.

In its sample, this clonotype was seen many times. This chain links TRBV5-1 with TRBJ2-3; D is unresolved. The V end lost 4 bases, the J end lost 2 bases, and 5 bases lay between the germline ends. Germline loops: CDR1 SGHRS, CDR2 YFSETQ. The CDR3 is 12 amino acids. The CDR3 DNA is TGCGCCAGCAGCCAGGACACAGATACGCAGTATTTT. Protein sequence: CASSQDTDTQYF.

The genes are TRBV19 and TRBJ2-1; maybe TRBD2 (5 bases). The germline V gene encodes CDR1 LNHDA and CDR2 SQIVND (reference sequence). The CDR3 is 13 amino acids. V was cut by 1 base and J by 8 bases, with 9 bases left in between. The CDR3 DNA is TGTGCCAGTAGTATAGTGGGAGCGTATGAGCAGTTCTTC. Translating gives CASSIVGAYEQFF.

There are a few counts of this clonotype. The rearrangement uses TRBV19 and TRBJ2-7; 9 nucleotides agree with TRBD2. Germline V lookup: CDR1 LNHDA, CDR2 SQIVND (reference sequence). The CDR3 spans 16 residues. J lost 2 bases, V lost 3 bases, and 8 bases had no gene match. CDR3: CASSMIGAGGPYEQYF. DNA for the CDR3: TGTGCCAGTAGTATGATTGGAGCGGGAGGACCCTACGAGCAGTACTTC.

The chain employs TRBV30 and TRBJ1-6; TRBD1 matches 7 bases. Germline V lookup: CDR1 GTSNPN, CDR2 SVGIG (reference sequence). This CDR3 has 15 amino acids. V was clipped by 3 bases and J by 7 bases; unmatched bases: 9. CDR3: CAWRTPGGWNSPLHF. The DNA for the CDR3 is TGTGCCTGGAGAACCCCAGGGGGTTGGAATTCACCCCTCCACTTT. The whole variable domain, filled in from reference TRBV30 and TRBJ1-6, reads SQTIHQWPATLVQPVGSPLSLECTVEGTSNPNLYWYRQAAGRGLQLLFYSVGIGQISSEVPQNLSASRPQDRQFILSSKKLLLSDSGFYLCAWRTPGGWNSPLHFGNGTRLTVT.

The CDR3 region has the DNA TGCGCCAGCAGCATCTCCGGAAGTCCCGGATCACCCCTCCACTTT. Its translation: CASSISGSPGSPLHF. This sequence joins TRBV5-1 and TRBJ1-6, with D hard to call. CDR1 and CDR2 (germline): SGHRS, YFSETQ. The V end lost 4 bases, the J end lost 10 bases, and 18 bases lay between the germline ends. The CDR3 runs to 15 residues. Supplemented by reference TRBV5-1 and TRBJ1-6, the full variable domain reads KAGVTQTPRYLIKTRGQQVTLSCSPISGHRSVSWYQQTPGQGLQFLFEYFSETQRNKGNFPGRFSGRQFSNSRSEMNVSTLELGDSALYLCASSISGSPGSPLHFGNGTRLTVT.

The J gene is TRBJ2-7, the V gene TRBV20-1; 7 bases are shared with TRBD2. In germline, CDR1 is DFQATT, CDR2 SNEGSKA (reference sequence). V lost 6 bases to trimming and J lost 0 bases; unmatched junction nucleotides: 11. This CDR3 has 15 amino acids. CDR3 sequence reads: CSAPPGGSISYEQYF. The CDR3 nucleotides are TGCAGTGCCCCCCCCGGGGGGTCAATCTCCTACGAGCAGTACTTC.

The CDR3 coding sequence is TGTGCCATCAGGCCCCGGGACGATCAGCCCCAGCATTTT. Amino acids: CAIRPRDDQPQHF. V is TRBV10-3 and J is TRBJ1-5, with D perhaps matching TRBD1 (5 bases). CDR1 is ENHRY and CDR2 is SYGVKD in the germline V gene. The germline V and J ends were trimmed by 6 bases and 5 bases, with 11 bases remaining between them. This CDR3 comprises 13 residues.

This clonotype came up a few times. As DNA, the CDR3 is TGCGCCAGCAGTGAAACGGGAGCCGGGGAGCTGTTTTTT. As protein: CASSETGAGELFF. The V gene is TRBV10-2, the J gene TRBJ2-2; a weak D match, TRBD2 (6 bases). CDR1 is WSHSY and CDR2 is SAAADI in the germline V gene. V was clipped by 3 bases and J by 6 bases, with 8 bases between them. The CDR3 loop spans 13 amino acids.

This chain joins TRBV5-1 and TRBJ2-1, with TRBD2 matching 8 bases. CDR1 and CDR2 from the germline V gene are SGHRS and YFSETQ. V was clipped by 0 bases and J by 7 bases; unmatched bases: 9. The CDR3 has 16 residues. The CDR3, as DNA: TGCGCCAGCAGCTTGGAACGAGCGGGGGCTTTAAATGAGCAGTTCTTC. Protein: CASSLERAGALNEQFF. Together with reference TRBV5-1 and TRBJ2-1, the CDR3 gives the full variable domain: KAGVTQTPRYLIKTRGQQVTLSCSPISGHRSVSWYQQTPGQGLQFLFEYFSETQRNKGNFPGRFSGRQFSNSRSEMNVSTLELGDSALYLCASSLERAGALNEQFFGPGTRLTVL.

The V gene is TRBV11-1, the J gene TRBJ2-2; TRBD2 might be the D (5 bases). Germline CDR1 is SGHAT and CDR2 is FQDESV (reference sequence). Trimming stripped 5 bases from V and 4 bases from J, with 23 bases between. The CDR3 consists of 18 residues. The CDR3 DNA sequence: TGTGCCAGCAGCGGCCGGGGAGAAGCTCCTCGAGGCACCGGGGAGCTGTTTTTT. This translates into CASSGRGEAPRGTGELFF.

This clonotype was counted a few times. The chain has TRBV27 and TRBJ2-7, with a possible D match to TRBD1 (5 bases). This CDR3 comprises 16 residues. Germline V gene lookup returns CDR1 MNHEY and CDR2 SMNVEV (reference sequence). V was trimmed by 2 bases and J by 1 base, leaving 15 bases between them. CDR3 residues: CASSLPWVNRSYEQYF. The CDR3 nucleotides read TGTGCCAGCAGTTTACCATGGGTGAACAGGTCCTACGAGCAGTACTTC.